This TCR beta chain derives from a study of cytomegalovirus exposure and HLA in healthy donors. CDR3 length equals 16 residues. From germline, CDR1 is LNHDA and CDR2 SQIVND (reference sequence). V shed 2 bases, J shed 6 bases, and the junction held 12 bases outside the gene matches. Remarks on this clone: What it binds is not known.

Study outcomes and limitations: Some segments of the V type, notably TRBV6-2 and TRBV6-3, were excluded as indistinguishable.

These donors, healthy bone marrow donors, were studied. Researchers ran the PCR with 60 Vbeta and 13 Jbeta primers. Authors' analysis steps: A follow-up analysis tallied 73 million or so unique TCR beta chains, roughly 11 million shared. TCRdb's copy holds only in-frame clones and misses some; the assay was immunoSEQ multiplex PCR. V and J calls and clone size are those listed in that table; D and trimming were worked out from the DNA. The sample yields tens of thousands of clones, 75% to 90% seen once. The sequenced material came from PBMCs. The sequence came from a human donor in good health. The V call is TRBV19, the J call TRBJ1-1; 7 bases are a match to TRBD1. CDR3 region: CASSIPTPTGIPEAFF. CDR3 in DNA: TGTGCCAGTAGTATACCCACTCCGACAGGGATTCCTGAAGCTTTCTTT.